This T cell receptor beta chain stems from a study of T cell changes during pregnancy in multiple sclerosis. The protocol was immunoSEQ multiplex PCR, while the TCRdb copy is restricted to in-frame clones and leaves out a portion. The data contain roughly 20,000 clones, around 86% of them singletons. This clone has a single count. Trimming cost V 10 bases and J 0 bases, with 10 bases left between them. The germline CDR1 and CDR2 sequences are SGHVS and FQNEAQ. The CDR3 sequence is 13 residues long. The material was CD8+ T cells from peripheral blood mononuclear cells, obtained in the third trimester of pregnancy. The TCR sequence derives from a female donor in good health, enrolled as a control in a pregnancy study. The chain links TRBV7-8 to TRBJ2-1, with unresolved D. For the CDR3, the DNA is TGTGCCACTCAACAGACCTCCTACAATGAGCAGTTCTTC. Translation: CATQQTSYNEQFF.